Following are 8 T cell receptor beta chains from one sample sequenced in a study of cytomegalovirus exposure and HLA in healthy donors. PCR involved 60 Vbeta and 13 Jbeta primers. TCRdb's table, derived via immunoSEQ multiplex PCR, lists solely in-frame clones and lacks some. The profile shows tens of thousands of clones, around 76% of them singletons. The sample was PBMCs. The origin of the receptors is a woman in her twenties or thirties in good health and CMV-seropositive.

The chain links TRBV5-8 to TRBJ2-1; TRBD1 agrees at 7 bases. This CDR3 is built from 16 residues. After removal of 1 base from V and 5 bases from J, the junction contained 9 bases not matched to a gene. Per germline, CDR1 SGHTS and CDR2 YDEGEE. The CDR3, as DNA: TGTGCCAGCAGCTTGCCTATTCCAGGGGGACACAATGAGCAGTTCTTC. Translating it yields CASSLPIPGGHNEQFF.

The chain carries TRBV9 and TRBJ1-2, with TRBD1 matching over 7 bases. The V gene end was trimmed by 6 bases and the J gene end by 5 bases; junction bases not matched to a gene: 4. Germline loops: CDR1 SGDLS, CDR2 YYNGEE. The CDR3 length is 12 residues. DNA for the CDR3: TGTGCCAGCACACAGGGGAAGTATGGCTACACCTTC. Protein: CASTQGKYGYTF. The entire variable domain, with the rest obtained from reference TRBV9 and TRBJ1-2, is as follows: DSGVTQTPKHLITATGQRVTLRCSPRSGDLSVYWYQQSLDQGLQFLIQYYNGEERAKGNILERFSAQQFPDLHSELNLSSLELGDSALYFCASTQGKYGYTFGSGTRLTVV.

The V call is TRBV9, the J call TRBJ2-5; TRBD1 agrees at 7 bases. This CDR3 region has 14 residues. Germline V CDR1 and CDR2: SGDLS, YYNGEE. With 2 bases clipped from V and 2 bases from J, the junction kept 3 bases outside the gene matches. The CDR3 DNA reads TGTGCCAGCAGCGTGACGGGACAGCAAGAGACCCAGTACTTC. Its translation is CASSVTGQQETQYF.

This clone was counted once. The J gene is TRBJ2-3, the V gene TRBV4-1, with D tentatively TRBD1 (6 bases). The germline V gene encodes CDR1 MGHRA and CDR2 YSYEKL. Trimming removed 1 base at V and 6 bases at J, with 20 bases between. The CDR3 contains 17 residues. The DNA for the CDR3 is TGCGCCAGCAGCCAAGGAGGCGGACAGTCCCCGGCGGATACGCAGTATTTT. Amino acids: CASSQGGGQSPADTQYF.

The gene calls are TRBV11-2 and TRBJ1-6; maybe TRBD1 (6 bases). Trimming shortened V by 5 bases and J by 10 bases, and 15 bases separated the two germline ends. CDR3 length: 14 residues. Germline CDR1 SGHAT, CDR2 FQNNGV. CDR3 sequence reads: CASSLTGLDSPLHF. The CDR3 DNA sequence: TGTGCCAGCAGCCTTACAGGGCTTGACTCACCCCTCCACTTT.

This clone occurred once. The rearrangement uses TRBV10-3 and TRBJ2-2, with 9 bases matching TRBD1. CDR1 and CDR2 (germline): ENHRY, SYGVKD. The V and J ends lost 10 bases and 3 bases, in that order; junction bases with no gene match: 3. The CDR3 covers 13 residues. The CDR3 loop reads CATQGADTGELFF. The CDR3 DNA reads TGTGCCACACAGGGGGCGGACACCGGGGAGCTGTTTTTT.

This sequence joins TRBV28 and TRBJ1-5, with TRBD1 matching over 7 bases. Germline V gene lookup returns CDR1 MDHEN and CDR2 SYDVKM. Trimming took 7 bases from V and 6 from J; bases not matched to a gene: 3. This CDR3 region has 12 residues. Written as DNA, the CDR3 is TGTGCCAGCACAGGGGGGACTCAGCCCCAGCATTTT. This sequence encodes CASTGGTQPQHF. The complete variable domain, with remaining parts taken from reference TRBV28 and TRBJ1-5, reads DVKVTQSSRYLVKRTGEKVFLECVQDMDHENMFWYRQDPGLGLRLIYFSYDVKMKEKGDIPEGYSVSREKKERFSLILESASTNQTSMYLCASTGGTQPQHFGDGTRLSIL.

In its sample, this clone was seen once. This chain connects TRBV13 to TRBJ2-1, with TRBD1 identical over 10 bases. The junction had 8 bases not matched to a gene; V was cut back by 3 bases and J by 12 bases. From germline, CDR1 is PRHDT and CDR2 FYEKMQ (reference sequence). This CDR3 has 14 residues. CDR3 DNA sequence: TGTGCCAGCAGCTTCGGGACAGGGGCCCATGTGCAGTTCTTC. Its protein is CASSFGTGAHVQFF.